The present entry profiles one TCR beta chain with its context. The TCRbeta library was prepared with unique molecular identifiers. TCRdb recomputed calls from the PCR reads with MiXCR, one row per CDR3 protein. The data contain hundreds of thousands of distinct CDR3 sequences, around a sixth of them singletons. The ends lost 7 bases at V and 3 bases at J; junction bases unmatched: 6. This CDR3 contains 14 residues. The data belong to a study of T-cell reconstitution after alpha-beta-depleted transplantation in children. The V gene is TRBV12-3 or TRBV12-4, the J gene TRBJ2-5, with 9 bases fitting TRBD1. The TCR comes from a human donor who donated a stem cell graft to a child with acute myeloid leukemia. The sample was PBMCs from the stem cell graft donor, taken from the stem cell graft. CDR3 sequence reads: CASTPDRGKETQYF. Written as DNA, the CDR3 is TGTGCCAGCACCCCGGACAGGGGTAAAGAGACCCAGTACTTC.